This T cell receptor beta chain was documented in a study of T cell changes during pregnancy in multiple sclerosis. Generated by immunoSEQ multiplex PCR, the TCRdb table keeps only in-frame clones and is missing some. The sample yields roughly 100,000 clones, approximately 91% seen once. The CDR3 runs to 16 residues. The V and J ends lost 3 bases and 2 bases respectively, with 13 bases between them. Looked up from germline, CDR1 is LNHDA and CDR2 is SQIVND (reference sequence). J is TRBJ1-4 and V is TRBV19; D remains unclear. The sequence derives from a female donor with multiple sclerosis, enrolled in a pregnancy study. The sample was peripheral blood, taken after pregnancy. CDR3 in amino acids: CASSIRLGTTNEKLFF. Written as DNA, the CDR3 is TGTGCCAGTAGTATCCGACTTGGCACCACTAATGAAAAACTGTTTTTT.